The 26 T cell receptor beta chains below come from one sample, sequenced in a study of response to subunit inactivated influenza vaccine. TCRdb re-derived calls from the RT-PCR reads in MiXCR, one entry per CDR3 protein. The sample has hundreds of thousands of distinct CDR3 sequences; approximately 10% are singletons. The sample also formed part of further work on T cells expressing NK-cell markers. That study reports: 5'RACE template switching built TCR beta cDNA with unique molecular identifiers.

This sample comprised PBMCs from blood, obtained on the day of vaccination. The source is a man aged 50 to 59 who received an inactivated influenza vaccine.

This chain uses TRBV20-1 with TRBJ1-1; possibly TRBD1 for D (6 bases). The V gene lost 2 bases and the J gene lost 1 base, with 14 bases spanning the gap. CDR1 is DFQATT, CDR2 SNEGSKA, per germline (reference sequence). This CDR3 is 15 amino acids long. Here the CDR3 reads CSARPLRGRNTEAFF. The CDR3 coding sequence is TGCAGTGCTAGACCGCTCAGGGGAAGGAACACTGAAGCTTTCTTT.

With regard to this clonotype: A much larger clone sits a single nucleotide away, making a read error possible. The rearrangement links TRBV5-1 to TRBJ2-1, with D perhaps TRBD1 (5 bases). The closer fit of TRBJ2-7 to the DNA end suggests the J call may be wrong. From germline, CDR1 is SGHRS and CDR2 YFSETQ. The CDR3 runs 14 residues. DNA of the CDR3: TGCGCCAGCAGCTTAGGGGATTTGAACAATGAGCAGTACTTC. It is translated as CASSLGDLNNEQYF.

This clonotype has only a few counts. The chain uses TRBV5-1 and TRBJ1-3; TRBD1 matches 8 bases. Trimming removed 4 bases from V and 3 bases from J; junction bases left unmatched: 0. From germline, CDR1 is SGHRS and CDR2 YFSETQ. CDR3 size: 13 residues. CDR3 nucleotides: TGCGCCAGCAGCGGACAGGGTGGAAACACCATATATTTT. Encoded protein: CASSGQGGNTIYF. The whole variable domain, filled in from reference TRBV5-1 and TRBJ1-3, reads KAGVTQTPRYLIKTRGQQVTLSCSPISGHRSVSWYQQTPGQGLQFLFEYFSETQRNKGNFPGRFSGRQFSNSRSEMNVSTLELGDSALYLCASSGQGGNTIYFGEGSWLTVV.

This sequence joins TRBV21-1 and TRBJ2-1; TRBD1 is the table's D call and was not checked against the DNA. TRBV21-1 is a pseudogene locus. The CDR3 runs 13 residues. Written as DNA, the CDR3 is TGTGCCGGGGGGACGGAAGCCTACAATGAGCAGTTCTTC. Its protein product is CAGGTEAYNEQFF.

The chain couples TRBV20-1 to TRBJ2-5; 9 nucleotides align to TRBD2. V was pared by 3 bases and J by 5 bases, with 1 base of the junction left unmatched. Per germline, CDR1 DFQATT and CDR2 SNEGSKA (reference sequence). This CDR3 is 12 amino acids long. CDR3 coding DNA: TGCAGTGCTAGCGGGACTAGCGAGACCCAGTACTTC. Residues: CSASGTSETQYF.

This clonotype was observed a handful of times. The chain uses TRBV7-9 and TRBJ2-3; TRBD2 matches at 11 bases. J was trimmed by 2 bases and V by 5 bases; bases with no gene match: 9. Germline V gene lookup returns CDR1 SEHNR and CDR2 FQNEAQ (reference sequence). This CDR3 has 17 amino acids. The CDR3, as DNA: TGTGCCAGCAGCCGCCGAGGGACTAGCGGAGTCACAGATACGCAGTATTTT. Protein sequence: CASSRRGTSGVTDTQYF.

The chain carries TRBV7-6 and TRBJ2-5, with TRBD2 identical over 8 bases. The trim removed 1 base at V and 2 bases at J, leaving 6 bases unmatched. Germline V gene lookup returns CDR1 SGHVS and CDR2 FNYEAQ. CDR3 length: 16 amino acids. As DNA, the CDR3 is TGTGCCAGCAGCTTAGGCACGGGGGGGAAGCAAGAGACCCAGTACTTC. It yields the protein CASSLGTGGKQETQYF. Together with reference TRBV7-6 and TRBJ2-5, the CDR3 gives the full variable domain: GAGVSQSPRYKVTKRGQDVALRCDPISGHVSLYWYRQALGQGPEFLTYFNYEAQQDKSGLPNDRFSAERPEGSISTLTIQRTEQRDSAMYRCASSLGTGGKQETQYFGPGTRLLVL.

Many counts were recorded for this clonotype. This chain's CDR3 is CSGQGLWNNEQFF. The CDR3, as DNA: TGCAGCGGCCAGGGCTTGTGGAACAATGAGCAGTTCTTC. The chain links TRBV29-1 to TRBJ2-1, with TRBD1 as a possible D gene (5 bases). CDR1 is SQVTM and CDR2 is ANQGSEA in the germline V gene. The CDR3 contains 13 residues. Deletions cut 7 bases from V and 5 bases from J, with 15 bases between.

This clonotype was seen many times. V is TRBV6-2 or TRBV6-3 and J is TRBJ2-3; 9 positions match TRBD2. With V trimmed by 6 bases and J by 15 bases, 10 bases remained unmatched. CDR1 and CDR2 (germline): MNHEY, SVGEGT. CDR3 length equals 12 residues. Written as DNA, the CDR3 is TGTGCCAGCAGCGATCGACTAGCGGAGAGATATTTT. It is translated as CASSDRLAERYF.

This chain connects TRBV11-2 to TRBJ2-3, with D perhaps assigned TRBD1 or TRBD2 (5 bases each). This CDR3 comprises 16 residues. In germline, CDR1 is SGHAT, CDR2 FQNNGV. V lost 3 bases, J lost 5 bases, and 18 bases lay in between. Written as DNA, the CDR3 is TGTGCCAGCAGCTTGTCTGTGGACAAGGCGGGAGATACGCAGTATTTT. Encoded protein: CASSLSVDKAGDTQYF. Using reference TRBV11-2 and TRBJ2-3 for the parts outside the CDR3, the full variable domain is EAGVAQSPRYKIIEKRQSVAFWCNPISGHATLYWYQQILGQGPKLLIQFQNNGVVDDSQLPKDRFSAERLKGVDSTLKIQPAKLEDSAVYLCASSLSVDKAGDTQYFGPGTRLTVL.

The rearrangement links TRBV6-1 to TRBJ1-1; no clear D. Trimming removed 8 bases at V and 10 bases at J, with 23 bases between. Germline V gene lookup returns CDR1 MNHNS and CDR2 SASEGT. There are 14 residues in the CDR3. The CDR3 bases are TGTGCCAGCGCAGCGTCAATCTTCGCCCCTGCAGCTTTCTTT. Protein: CASAASIFAPAAFF.

This chain connects TRBV20-1 to TRBJ1-3, with D perhaps TRBD1 (5 bases). CDR1 is DFQATT, CDR2 SNEGSKA, per germline (reference sequence). V was trimmed by 2 bases and J by 0 bases, leaving 5 bases between them. The CDR3 is made up of 13 amino acids. The CDR3 loop is CSARQGSGNTIYF. CDR3 bases: TGCAGTGCTAGACAGGGCTCTGGAAACACCATATATTTT.

This clonotype was counted a few times. J is TRBJ2-7 and V is TRBV4-3; 11 positions match TRBD2. Trimming cost V 3 bases and J 4 bases; bases outside gene matches: 5. Germline V CDR1 and CDR2: LGHNA, YSLEER. There are 15 residues in the CDR3. DNA of the CDR3: TGCGCCAGCAGCCAGGGACTAGCGGAGAGATACGAGCAGTACTTC. Encoded protein: CASSQGLAERYEQYF.

This clonotype was picked up many times. The chain recombines TRBV6-2 or TRBV6-3 with TRBJ1-1, with TRBD1 matching over 9 bases. The CDR3 is 14 residues long. CDR1 and CDR2 from the germline V gene are MNHEY and SVGEGT. The junction had 5 bases not matched to a gene; V was cut back by 5 bases and J by 4 bases. Written as DNA, the CDR3 is TGTGCCAGCAGTCCCTGGACAGGGGTCACTGAAGCTTTCTTT. This codes for CASSPWTGVTEAFF.

The rearrangement uses TRBV29-1 and TRBJ1-1; D is undetermined. Looked up from germline, CDR1 is SQVTM and CDR2 is ANQGSEA. CDR3 length: 12 residues. Trimming removed 7 bases at V and 1 base at J, with 10 bases between. The chain's CDR3 is CSAGRQNTEAFF. The CDR3 DNA reads TGCAGCGCCGGACGGCAGAACACTGAAGCTTTCTTT.

This clonotype has only a few counts. The rearrangement joins TRBV12-3 or TRBV12-4 to TRBJ2-7; TRBD2 agrees at 11 bases. J lost 2 bases, V lost 7 bases, and 1 base had no gene match. This CDR3 is 13 amino acids long. The CDR3 loop reads CASNSGGAYEQYF. The CDR3 DNA sequence: TGTGCCAGCAATAGCGGGGGGGCCTACGAGCAGTACTTC.

This clonotype has only a few counts. The V and J genes are TRBV4-1 and TRBJ2-5; the D gene is possibly TRBD2 (5 bases). CDR3 length equals 16 residues. Trimming cost V 0 bases and J 7 bases, with 18 bases left between them. CDR1 and CDR2 from the germline V gene are MGHRA and YSYEKL. The CDR3 bases are TGCGCCAGCAGCCAAGATGGGTTGGGGAGAGGTGGGACCCAGTACTTC. It yields the protein CASSQDGLGRGGTQYF.

J is TRBJ2-3 and V is TRBV10-3, with 7 bases fitting TRBD2. The CDR3 length is 16 residues. Trimming took 7 bases from V and 0 from J; bases not matched to a gene: 10. Per germline, CDR1 ENHRY and CDR2 SYGVKD. The CDR3, as DNA: TGTGCCATCAACGATCGGGGAGGGAGGAGCACAGATACGCAGTATTTT. It yields the protein CAINDRGGRSTDTQYF.

This chain links TRBV5-1 with TRBJ2-3, with 10 bases identical to TRBD2. Germline CDR1 reads SGHRS; CDR2 reads YFSETQ. The CDR3 length is 14 residues. With 6 bases clipped from V and 1 base from J, the junction kept 2 bases outside the gene matches. The CDR3 spells CASTLAGGTDTQYF. DNA of the CDR3: TGCGCCAGCACCCTAGCGGGGGGCACAGATACGCAGTATTTT.

There are many counts of this clonotype. The chain carries TRBV6-2 or TRBV6-3 and TRBJ2-3; 7 nucleotides agree with TRBD1. There are 14 residues in the CDR3. Trimming cost V 5 bases and J 0 bases; bases outside gene matches: 2. Germline CDR1 and CDR2: MNHEY and SVGEGT. CDR3 DNA: TGTGCCAGCAGTGGACAGGCAAGCACAGATACGCAGTATTTT. It specifies CASSGQASTDTQYF.

This clonotype was picked up a small number of times. The chain recombines TRBV11-2 with TRBJ2-1; D possibly matches TRBD1 or TRBD2 (5 bases each). The CDR3 consists of 16 residues. V shed 2 bases and J shed 6 bases, with 17 bases lying between them. Germline V gene lookup returns CDR1 SGHAT and CDR2 FQNNGV. The CDR3: CASSLQFGTLPNEQFF. CDR3 DNA: TGTGCCAGCAGCTTACAGTTCGGGACCCTCCCCAATGAGCAGTTCTTC. The full variable domain, with the rest looked up from reference TRBV11-2 and TRBJ2-1, is EAGVAQSPRYKIIEKRQSVAFWCNPISGHATLYWYQQILGQGPKLLIQFQNNGVVDDSQLPKDRFSAERLKGVDSTLKIQPAKLEDSAVYLCASSLQFGTLPNEQFFGPGTRLTVL.

This clonotype occurred a few times. DNA of the CDR3: TGTGCCAGCAGCTCCGACAGGGAAAATGACATTCAGTACTTC. It is translated as CASSSDRENDIQYF. The chain employs TRBV5-8 and TRBJ2-4, with TRBD1 matching over 7 bases. Germline V CDR1 and CDR2: SGHTS, YDEGEE. The CDR3 extends over 14 amino acids. The ends lost 3 bases at V and 8 bases at J; junction bases unmatched: 8.

Only a few counts were recorded for this clonotype. V gene TRBV3-1 combines with J gene TRBJ2-1, with 7 bases that match TRBD2. The germline V gene encodes CDR1 LGHDT and CDR2 YNNKEL (reference sequence). This CDR3 comprises 18 residues. J lost 5 bases, V lost 1 base, and 14 bases had no gene match. Here the CDR3 DNA reads TGTGCCAGCAGCCAAGTAGCGACTAGCTTATGGCAACACAATGAGCAGTTCTTC. This translates into CASSQVATSLWQHNEQFF.

This chain links TRBV12-3 or TRBV12-4 with TRBJ2-7; no clear D. There are 12 residues in the CDR3. Between the trimmed V and J ends, which lost 0 bases and 5 bases, there was a span of 5 bases. CDR3 residues: CASSLAPNEQYF. CDR3 DNA sequence: TGTGCCAGCAGTTTAGCCCCCAACGAGCAGTACTTC.

This clonotype was detected only a few times. This chain joins TRBV5-1 and TRBJ2-7; 11 bases fit TRBD2. CDR3 length: 17 amino acids. Looked up from germline, CDR1 is SGHRS and CDR2 is YFSETQ. V gave up 5 bases and J gave up 2 bases; unmatched junction bases: 12. The CDR3 sequence: CASSSSGTSGGTYEQYF. As DNA, the CDR3 is TGCGCCAGCAGTTCCTCCGGGACTAGCGGAGGTACCTACGAGCAGTACTTC.

The V gene is TRBV7-8, the J gene TRBJ2-1; no definite D call. This CDR3 is 15 amino acids long. V lost 1 base, J lost 2 bases, and 9 bases lay in between. The germline CDR1 and CDR2 sequences are SGHVS and FQNEAQ. CDR3 amino acids: CASSLEEHPYNEQFF. In DNA, the CDR3 is TGTGCCAGCAGCTTAGAGGAGCATCCCTACAATGAGCAGTTCTTC.